This entry describes one TCR beta chain. The antigen is unknown. PCR was performed using 60 Vbeta and 13 Jbeta primers. Sequencing was performed with immunoSEQ multiplex PCR; in TCRdb, only in-frame clones are kept and a portion is missing. The sample contains about 91,000 clones, 64% of which appear only once. This record comes from a study of cytomegalovirus exposure and HLA in healthy donors. V lost 1 base to trimming and J lost 3 bases; unmatched junction nucleotides: 8. The CDR3 contains 16 residues. Germline-derived CDR1 and CDR2 are KGHSH and LQKENI. Study results and limitations: Researchers reported in a later analysis that a missense DCLRE1C variant was tied to TCR beta V- and J-gene trimming.

The receptor was isolated from a human donor in good health. V and J are TRBV18 and TRBJ2-7; 8 bases fit TRBD1. Sequenced input: PBMCs. The CDR3 region has the DNA TGTGCCAGCTCACCACGGGAAGCAGGGGGCTACTACGAGCAGTACTTC. Protein product: CASSPREAGGYYEQYF. Filled out from reference TRBV18 and TRBJ2-7, the complete variable domain reads NAGVMQNPRHLVRRRGQEARLRCSPMKGHSHVYWYRQLPEEGLKFMVYLQKENIIDESGMPKERFSAEFPKEGPSILRIQQVVRGDSAAYFCASSPREAGGYYEQYFGPGTRLTVT.